The 6 T cell receptor beta chains in this list originate from one sample, sequenced in a study of control samples from healthy donors and cancer patients. TCRdb keeps only in-frame clones here, not all; method: immunoSEQ multiplex PCR. This sample has around 120,000 clones, with approximately 94% found just once. Sequencing was performed on blood. Source of these receptors: a man aged 25-45 years in good health.

V usage is TRBV28 and J usage is TRBJ1-2; D not resolved. The CDR3 loop spans 12 amino acids. V gave up 5 bases and J gave up 11 bases, with 15 bases separating them. Germline lookup yields CDR1 MDHEN and CDR2 SYDVKM. The CDR3: CASSTGSLGYTF. The CDR3 DNA reads as TGTGCCAGCAGTACGGGGTCCCTCGGGTACACCTTC.

The chain employs TRBV28 and TRBJ2-2; D gene uncertain. Per the germline V gene, CDR1 is MDHEN and CDR2 is SYDVKM. The V and J ends lost 10 bases and 8 bases respectively, with 8 bases between them. The CDR3 consists of 10 residues. DNA of the CDR3: TGTGCCACCGAAGCTGGGGAGCTGTTTTTT. Residues: CATEAGELFF.

The chain recombines TRBV2 with TRBJ2-5; a possible D gene is TRBD2 (5 bases). The CDR3 extends over 13 amino acids. Germline lookup yields CDR1 SNHLY and CDR2 FYNNEI. The ends were cut back, 7 bases at V and 1 base at J, with 10 bases in the middle. CDR3 in amino acids: CASIAGSQETQYF. In DNA, the CDR3 is TGTGCCAGCATTGCGGGCTCCCAAGAGACCCAGTACTTC. The full variable domain, with the rest looked up from reference TRBV2 and TRBJ2-5, is EPEVTQTPSHQVTQMGQEVILRCVPISNHLYFYWYRQILGQKVEFLVSFYNNEISEKSEIFDDQFSVERPDGSNFTLKIRSTKLEDSAMYFCASIAGSQETQYFGPGTRLLVL.

The CDR3 sequence is CASSPSAQGNTEAFF. CDR3 nucleotide sequence: TGTGCCAGCTCACCCTCGGCGCAGGGGAACACTGAAGCTTTCTTT. This chain uses TRBV18 with TRBJ1-1, with D possibly TRBD1 on 5 matching bases. Germline CDR1 is KGHSH and CDR2 is LQKENI. The CDR3 loop spans 15 amino acids. V was shortened by 3 bases and J by 1 base, with 12 bases between the two germline ends.

The V call is TRBV27, the J call TRBJ2-7, with D uncertain. The CDR3 covers 14 residues. The germline gives CDR1 MNHEY, CDR2 SMNVEV (reference sequence). V lost 0 bases and J 5 bases, leaving 11 bases between the germline ends. The CDR3 DNA follows: TGTGCCAGCAGTTTATCGGTTTACTGGGACGAGCAGTACTTC. Translating gives CASSLSVYWDEQYF.

The chain couples TRBV4-3 to TRBJ2-1, with D perhaps matching TRBD1 (5 bases). The germline V gene encodes CDR1 LGHNA and CDR2 YSLEER. This CDR3 is 15 amino acids long. Trimming removed 1 base from V and 0 bases from J, with 7 bases in between. The CDR3 DNA sequence: TGCGCCAGCAGCCAAGGACAGAGCTCCTACAATGAGCAGTTCTTC. This gives the protein CASSQGQSSYNEQFF.